The rows below give T cell receptor beta chains drawn from one sample of a study of blood T cell repertoires in COVID-19. The method was immunoSEQ multiplex PCR; TCRdb's version includes in-frame clones alone and lacks a portion of them. The data show about 270,000 clones, with about nine tenths seen just once and 4.1% held by the top ten. Sequencing input: PBMCs or T cells enriched from blood (not recorded which). The origin of the receptors is a woman between 25 and 40 years old with acute COVID-19. CDR3s include the opening cysteine and the closing phenylalanine or tryptophan. A D gene is named only where the DNA matches it firmly. Some rows mark clone size as missing; the rest say once, few, many or name a class of expanded clone.

clone size,J gene,D gene,V gene,CDR3 DNA,CDR3 protein
-,TRBJ2-3,TRBD2,TRBV7-9,TGTGCCAGCAGCGAAACCGGGACTAGCGTCACAGATACGCAGTATTTT,CASSETGTSVTDTQYF
-,TRBJ1-1,TRBD1,TRBV3-1/TRBV3-2,TGTGCCAGCAGCCACCAGGGGGCCTCTGAAGCTTTCTTT,CASSHQGASEAFF
-,TRBJ1-5,-,TRBV5-8,TGTGCCAGCAGCTTGGAATATGGACAGATCAATCAGCCCCAGCATTTT,CASSLEYGQINQPQHF
-,TRBJ1-4,TRBD1,TRBV7-6,TGTGCCAGCAGCCCGAGTCCAGGGGGTGAAAAACTGTTTTTT,CASSPSPGGEKLFF
once,TRBJ2-3,-,TRBV2,TGTGCCAGCCAGGCGCCGTTCTCTAGCACAGATACGCAGTATTTT,CASQAPFSSTDTQYF
-,TRBJ2-1,TRBD2,TRBV29-1,TGCAGCGTTGACAGCTCTAGCGGACACAATGAGCAGTTCTTC,CSVDSSSGHNEQFF
-,TRBJ1-2,TRBD1,TRBV2,TGTGCCAGCAGTGAAATGGGACAGAACTATGGCTACACCTTC,CASSEMGQNYGYTF
once,TRBJ2-1,TRBD1,TRBV28,TGTGCCAATTCTCTCCGACAGGGGACGGGTGAGCAGTTCTTC,CANSLRQGTGEQFF
-,TRBJ2-7,TRBD2,TRBV27,TGTGCCAGCAGTCCCCCAGGTATAGCGGGAGTTTCCGAGCAGTACTTC,CASSPPGIAGVSEQYF
-,TRBJ2-1,-,TRBV4-3,TGCGCCAGCAGCCAAGATAAGCAGGGGCCCAATGAGCAGTTCTTC,CASSQDKQGPNEQFF
-,TRBJ2-1,TRBD2,TRBV5-5,TGTGCCAGCAGCTGGGGACTAGCGGGAGATTTGAATGAGCAGTTCTTC,CASSWGLAGDLNEQFF
-,TRBJ2-3,TRBD2,TRBV19,TGTGCCAGTAGTCTAGCGGGAGGGTCCGGAGATACGCAGTATTTT,CASSLAGGSGDTQYF
-,TRBJ2-1,TRBD2,TRBV28,TGTGCCAGCAGCGTCGGTACGTGGACTCTCGGACTAGCGGGGTCACATCGGGAGCAGTTCTTC,CASSVGTWTLGLAGSHREQFF
-,TRBJ1-1,TRBD1,TRBV14,TGTGCCAGCAGCCGGACAGGGGGCATCACTGAAGCTTTCTTT,CASSRTGGITEAFF
-,TRBJ1-2,TRBD1,TRBV19,TGTGCCAGTAGTATAACCGGGACAGGGATTGATGGCTACACCTTC,CASSITGTGIDGYTF
-,TRBJ2-5,-,TRBV20-1,TGCAGTGCTAGTTCGCCGCTGGTCGGGGAGACCCAGTACTTC,CSASSPLVGETQYF
-,TRBJ2-2,TRBD1,TRBV27,TGTGCCAGCTTCAACAGGGGGCGCCCCGGGGAGCTGTTTTTT,CASFNRGRPGELFF
-,TRBJ1-4,TRBD1,TRBV28,TGTGCCAGCAGTTACGAACGACAGGGCATAAGTGAAAAACTGTTTTTT,CASSYERQGISEKLFF
-,TRBJ2-2,-,TRBV7-3,TGTGCCAGCGCAGGGGTGGGCCAGAACACCGGGGAGCTGTTTTTT,CASAGVGQNTGELFF
-,TRBJ2-3,-,TRBV25-1,TGTGCCAGCAGCAAGGACAGACGCACAGATACGCAGTATTTT,CASSKDRRTDTQYF
-,TRBJ2-1,-,TRBV28,TGTGCCAGCAGTTCCCCTTACAGCTCCTACAATGAGCAGTTCTTC,CASSSPYSSYNEQFF
-,TRBJ2-1,-,TRBV5-1,TGCGCCAGCAGCCTTTCCGGGACTTTGGGGAATGAGCAGTTCTTC,CASSLSGTLGNEQFF
-,TRBJ1-2,TRBD1,TRBV28,TGTGCCAGCAGTTTATCACAGGGGGCCTATGGCTACACCTTC,CASSLSQGAYGYTF
once,TRBJ1-5,-,TRBV3-1/TRBV3-2,TGTGCCAGCAGCCAACTAAATCAGCCCCAGCATTTT,CASSQLNQPQHF
-,TRBJ2-7,-,TRBV24-1,TGTGCCACCAGTGATCCGAAGACAGACTCCTACGAGCAGTACTTC,CATSDPKTDSYEQYF
-,TRBJ1-4,-,TRBV4-1,TGCGCCAGCAGCCAAGCCCGCCGGGATGAAAAACTGTTTTTT,CASSQARRDEKLFF
-,TRBJ1-6,-,TRBV18,TGTGCCAGCTCACCACCCGGGGGAGATAATTCACCCCTCCACTTT,CASSPPGGDNSPLHF
-,TRBJ2-1,-,TRBV9,TGTGCCAGCACTCCCCGGGAAGGCTCCTACAATGAGCAGTTCTTC,CASTPREGSYNEQFF
-,TRBJ2-1,TRBD2,TRBV3-1/TRBV3-2,TGTGCCAGCAGCCGCCCACCACCAGAGCGGGGAGTCAACAATGAGCAGTTCTTC,CASSRPPPERGVNNEQFF
-,TRBJ1-2,-,TRBV28,TGTGCCAGCAGTGAGAGAACCGGGGCTAACTATGGCTACACCTTC,CASSERTGANYGYTF
-,TRBJ1-2,TRBD1,TRBV28,TGTGCCAGCAGTGCGACGGACAGGGCCCTTAACTATGGCTACACCTTC,CASSATDRALNYGYTF
-,TRBJ2-7,-,TRBV7-3,TGTGCCAGCAGCCCGGTGGCCTACGAGCAGTACTTC,CASSPVAYEQYF
-,TRBJ2-7,TRBD2,TRBV29-1,TGCAGCGTTGAACTAGCGGGAGGGAACGAGCAGTACTTC,CSVELAGGNEQYF
-,TRBJ1-4,TRBD1,TRBV19,TGTGCCAGTAGTGACACAGGGGCTACCGCTAATGAAAAACTGTTTTTT,CASSDTGATANEKLFF
-,TRBJ2-1,TRBD2,TRBV7-7,TGTGCTAGCAGCTTAAGCGAACTAGCGGGAGTCAATGAGCAGTTCTTC,CASSLSELAGVNEQFF
-,TRBJ1-3,-,TRBV28,TGTGCCAGCAGTTCAGGGAATCTGAACACCATATATTTT,CASSSGNLNTIYF
-,TRBJ2-7,TRBD1,TRBV15,TGTGCCACCAGCAGAGATAAGGGGGCGGTCCACGAGCAGTACTTC,CATSRDKGAVHEQYF
-,TRBJ2-3,TRBD2,TRBV7-6,TGTGCCAGCAGCTTAGGACTTCTAGCGGGAGGAGTAGATACGCAGTATTTT,CASSLGLLAGGVDTQYF
-,TRBJ1-5,-,TRBV18,TGTGCCAGCTCACCTGTTCTGAGCAATCAGCCCCAGCATTTT,CASSPVLSNQPQHF
-,TRBJ2-1,TRBD2,TRBV4-2,TGTGCCAGCAGCCAAGATTTCGGCGGGAGCTCCTACAATGAGCAGTTCTTC,CASSQDFGGSSYNEQFF
-,TRBJ1-1,TRBD1,TRBV5-5,TGTGCCAGCAGCTTGGGTGGGACAGGGTTATTAAGCACTGAAGCTTTCTTT,CASSLGGTGLLSTEAFF
once,TRBJ2-3,TRBD1,TRBV4-2,TGTGCCAGCAGCCGTCCCTGGGACAGGGGCACAGATACGCAGTATTTT,CASSRPWDRGTDTQYF
-,TRBJ1-1,TRBD1,TRBV19,TGTGCCAGTAGTTCCTGGACAGGGGCCGAACGGCGAGCTTTCTTT,CASSSWTGAERRAFF
-,TRBJ1-2,-,TRBV6-5,TGTGCCAGCAACCCCTCCGTGGGGGGCTATGGCTACACCTTC,CASNPSVGGYGYTF
-,TRBJ2-3,TRBD2,TRBV7-9,TGTGCCAGCAGCCCCCCAGGACTAGGGCGAGGAGATACGCAGTATTTT,CASSPPGLGRGDTQYF
few,TRBJ1-1,TRBD1,TRBV10-3,TGTGCCATCAGAAGGACAGGTGAAACGAACACTGAAGCTTTCTTT,CAIRRTGETNTEAFF
-,TRBJ1-3,-,TRBV4-3,TGCGCCAGCAGCCAAGACCGTGGCGGGGCTGGAAACACCATATATTTT,CASSQDRGGAGNTIYF
few,TRBJ2-7,TRBD1,TRBV11-2,TGTGCCAGCAGCGCAGGACAGGGGGCTACCCACGAGCAGTACTTC,CASSAGQGATHEQYF
-,TRBJ2-7,-,TRBV7-2,TGTGCCAGCAGTGGAGTAATGTACGAGCAGTACTTC,CASSGVMYEQYF
-,TRBJ2-5,TRBD2,TRBV19,TGTGCCAGTAGTAACTGGACTAGTCGAGAGACCCAGTACTTC,CASSNWTSRETQYF
few,TRBJ2-3,TRBD1,TRBV7-7,TGTGCCAGCTGCCGGGACAGGAATCCAGATACGCAGTATTTT,CASCRDRNPDTQYF